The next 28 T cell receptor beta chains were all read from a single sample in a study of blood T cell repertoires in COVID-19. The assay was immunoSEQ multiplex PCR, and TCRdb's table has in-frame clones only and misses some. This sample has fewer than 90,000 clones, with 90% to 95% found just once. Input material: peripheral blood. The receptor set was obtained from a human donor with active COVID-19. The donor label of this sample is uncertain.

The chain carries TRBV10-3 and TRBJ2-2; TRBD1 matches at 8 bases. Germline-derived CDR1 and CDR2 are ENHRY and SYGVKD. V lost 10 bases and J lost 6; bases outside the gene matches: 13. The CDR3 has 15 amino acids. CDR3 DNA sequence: TGTGCCACTCAAATGACAGGGGACCGAGCCGGGGAGCTGTTTTTT. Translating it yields CATQMTGDRAGELFF.

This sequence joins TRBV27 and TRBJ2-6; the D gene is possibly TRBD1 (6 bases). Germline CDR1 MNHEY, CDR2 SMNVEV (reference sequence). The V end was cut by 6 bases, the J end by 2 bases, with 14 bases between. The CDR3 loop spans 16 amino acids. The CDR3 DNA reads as TGTGCCAGCAGACCTGGACAGCGAACTGGGGCCAACGTCCTGACTTTC. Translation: CASRPGQRTGANVLTF.

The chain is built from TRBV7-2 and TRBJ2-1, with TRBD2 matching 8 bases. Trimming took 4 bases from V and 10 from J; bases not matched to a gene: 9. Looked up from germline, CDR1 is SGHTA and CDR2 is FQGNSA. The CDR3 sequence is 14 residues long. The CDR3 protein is CASSSITSGQEQFF. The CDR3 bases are TGTGCCAGCAGCTCCATTACTAGCGGCCAGGAGCAGTTCTTC. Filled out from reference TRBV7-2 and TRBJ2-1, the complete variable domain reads GAGVSQSPSNKVTEKGKDVELRCDPISGHTALYWYRQSLGQGLEFLIYFQGNSAPDKSGLPSDRFSAERTGGSVSTLTIQRTQQEDSAVYLCASSSITSGQEQFFGPGTRLTVL.

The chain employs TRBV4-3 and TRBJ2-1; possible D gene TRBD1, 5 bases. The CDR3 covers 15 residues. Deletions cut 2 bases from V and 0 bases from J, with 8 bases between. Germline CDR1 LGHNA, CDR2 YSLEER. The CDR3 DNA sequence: TGCGCCAGCAGCCAATCCCAGGGCTCCTACAATGAGCAGTTCTTC. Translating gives CASSQSQGSYNEQFF.

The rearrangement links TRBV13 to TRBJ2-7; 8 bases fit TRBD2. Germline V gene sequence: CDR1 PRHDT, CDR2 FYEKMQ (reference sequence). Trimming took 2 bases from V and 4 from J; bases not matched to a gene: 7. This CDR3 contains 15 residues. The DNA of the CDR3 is TGTGCCAGCAGCTTAACCGGGAGGGCCTTTTACGAGCAGTACTTC. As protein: CASSLTGRAFYEQYF.

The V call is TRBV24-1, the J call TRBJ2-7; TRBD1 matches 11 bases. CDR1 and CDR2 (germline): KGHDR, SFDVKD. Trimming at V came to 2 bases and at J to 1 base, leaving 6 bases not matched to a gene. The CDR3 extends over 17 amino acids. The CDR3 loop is CATSDSFRDRGSYEQYF. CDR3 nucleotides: TGTGCCACCAGTGATTCCTTTCGGGACAGGGGGTCCTACGAGCAGTACTTC.

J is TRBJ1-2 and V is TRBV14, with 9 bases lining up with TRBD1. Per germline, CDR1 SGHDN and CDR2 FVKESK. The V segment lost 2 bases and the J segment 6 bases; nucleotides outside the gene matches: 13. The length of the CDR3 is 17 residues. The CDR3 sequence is CASSQRDPRTGVHGYTF. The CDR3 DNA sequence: TGTGCCAGCAGCCAAAGGGACCCACGGACAGGGGTTCATGGCTACACCTTC.

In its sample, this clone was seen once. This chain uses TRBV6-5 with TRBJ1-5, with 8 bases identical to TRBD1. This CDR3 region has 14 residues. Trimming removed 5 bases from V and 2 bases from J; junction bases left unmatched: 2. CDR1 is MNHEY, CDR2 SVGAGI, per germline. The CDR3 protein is CASSKDRGNQPQHF. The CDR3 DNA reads TGTGCCAGCAGTAAGGACAGGGGCAATCAGCCCCAGCATTTT.

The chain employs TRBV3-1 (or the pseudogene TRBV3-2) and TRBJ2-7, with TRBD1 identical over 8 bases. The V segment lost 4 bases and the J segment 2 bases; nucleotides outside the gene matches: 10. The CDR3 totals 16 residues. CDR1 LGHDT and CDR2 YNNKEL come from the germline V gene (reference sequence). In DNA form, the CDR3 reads TGTGCCAGCAGCCCCTGGACAGGGTCTTCGACCTACGAGCAGTACTTC. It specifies CASSPWTGSSTYEQYF.

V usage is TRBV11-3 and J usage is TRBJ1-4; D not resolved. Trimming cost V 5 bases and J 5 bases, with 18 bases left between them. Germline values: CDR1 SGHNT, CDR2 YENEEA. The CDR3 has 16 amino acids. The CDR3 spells CASSQDYREWNEKLFF. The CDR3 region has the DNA TGTGCCAGCAGCCAAGACTACAGAGAGTGGAATGAAAAACTGTTTTTT.

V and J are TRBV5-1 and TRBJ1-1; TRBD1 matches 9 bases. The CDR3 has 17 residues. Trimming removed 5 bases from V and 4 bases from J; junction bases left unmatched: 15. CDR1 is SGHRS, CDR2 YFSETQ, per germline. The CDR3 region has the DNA TGCGCCAGCAGTCAGAATCCCGGGACAGGGTCGGTCACTGAAGCTTTCTTT. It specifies CASSQNPGTGSVTEAFF.

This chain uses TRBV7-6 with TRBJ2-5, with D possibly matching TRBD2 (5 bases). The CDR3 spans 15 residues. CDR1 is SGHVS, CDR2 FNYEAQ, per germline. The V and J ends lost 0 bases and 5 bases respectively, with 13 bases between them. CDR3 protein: CASSLASPAVETQYF. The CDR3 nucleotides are TGTGCCAGCAGCTTAGCTAGCCCAGCGGTGGAGACCCAGTACTTC.

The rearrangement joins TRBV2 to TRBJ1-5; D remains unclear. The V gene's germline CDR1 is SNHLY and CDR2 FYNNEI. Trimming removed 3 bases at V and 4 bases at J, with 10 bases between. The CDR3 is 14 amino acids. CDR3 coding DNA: TGTGCCAGCAGTGACCCCGGGTTGAATCAGCCCCAGCATTTT. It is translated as CASSDPGLNQPQHF.

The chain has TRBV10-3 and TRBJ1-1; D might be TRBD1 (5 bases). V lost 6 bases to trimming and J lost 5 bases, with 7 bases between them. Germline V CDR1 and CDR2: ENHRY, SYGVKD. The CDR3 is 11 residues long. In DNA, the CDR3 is TGTGCCATCAGCGCAGGGACTGAAGCTTTCTTT. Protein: CAISAGTEAFF.

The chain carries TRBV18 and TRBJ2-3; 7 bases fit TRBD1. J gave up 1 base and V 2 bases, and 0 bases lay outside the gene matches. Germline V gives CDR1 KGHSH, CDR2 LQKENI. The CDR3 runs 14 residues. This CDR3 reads CASSPGQGTDTQYF. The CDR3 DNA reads TGTGCCAGCTCACCAGGACAGGGCACAGATACGCAGTATTTT. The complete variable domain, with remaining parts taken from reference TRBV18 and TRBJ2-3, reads NAGVMQNPRHLVRRRGQEARLRCSPMKGHSHVYWYRQLPEEGLKFMVYLQKENIIDESGMPKERFSAEFPKEGPSILRIQQVVRGDSAAYFCASSPGQGTDTQYFGPGTRLTVL.

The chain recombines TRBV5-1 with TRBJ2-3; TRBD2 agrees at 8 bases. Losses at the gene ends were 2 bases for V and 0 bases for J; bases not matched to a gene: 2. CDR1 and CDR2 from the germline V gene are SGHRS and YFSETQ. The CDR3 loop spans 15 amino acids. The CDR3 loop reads CASSFTSGSTDTQYF. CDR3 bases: TGCGCCAGCAGCTTTACTAGCGGAAGCACAGATACGCAGTATTTT.

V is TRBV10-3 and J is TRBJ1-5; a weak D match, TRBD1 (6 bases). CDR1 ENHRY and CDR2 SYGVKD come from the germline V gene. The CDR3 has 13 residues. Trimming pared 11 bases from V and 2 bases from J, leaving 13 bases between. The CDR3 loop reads CAGRTERNQPQHF. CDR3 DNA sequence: TGTGCCGGAAGGACAGAACGCAATCAGCCCCAGCATTTT.

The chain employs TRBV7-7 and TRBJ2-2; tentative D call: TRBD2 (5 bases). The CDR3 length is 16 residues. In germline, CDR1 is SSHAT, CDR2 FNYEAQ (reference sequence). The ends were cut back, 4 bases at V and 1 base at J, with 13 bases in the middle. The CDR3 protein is CASSSSPGRNTGELFF. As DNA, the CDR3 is TGTGCCAGCAGCTCCTCCCCGGGAAGGAACACCGGGGAGCTGTTTTTT.

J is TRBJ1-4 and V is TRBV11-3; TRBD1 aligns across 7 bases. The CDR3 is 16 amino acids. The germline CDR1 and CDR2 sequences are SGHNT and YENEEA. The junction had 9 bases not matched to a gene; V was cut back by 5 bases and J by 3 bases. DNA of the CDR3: TGTGCCAGCAGCCCTGGACAGGTTGCAGCTAATGAAAAACTGTTTTTT. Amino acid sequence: CASSPGQVAANEKLFF.

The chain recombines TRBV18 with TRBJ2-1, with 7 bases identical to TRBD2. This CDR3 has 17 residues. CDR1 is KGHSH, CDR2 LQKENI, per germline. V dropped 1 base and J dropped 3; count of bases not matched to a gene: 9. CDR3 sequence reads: CASSPRVTSSLYNEQFF. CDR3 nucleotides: TGTGCCAGCTCACCACGGGTGACTAGCTCGCTCTACAATGAGCAGTTCTTC. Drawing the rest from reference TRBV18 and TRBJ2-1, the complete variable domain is NAGVMQNPRHLVRRRGQEARLRCSPMKGHSHVYWYRQLPEEGLKFMVYLQKENIIDESGMPKERFSAEFPKEGPSILRIQQVVRGDSAAYFCASSPRVTSSLYNEQFFGPGTRLTVL.

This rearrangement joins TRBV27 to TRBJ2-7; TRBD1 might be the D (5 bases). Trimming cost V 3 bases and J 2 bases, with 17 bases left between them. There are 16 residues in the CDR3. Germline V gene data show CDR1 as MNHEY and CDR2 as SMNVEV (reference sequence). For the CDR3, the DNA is TGTGCCAGCAGTTTGGTAGTGGGGCAACCTACCTACGAGCAGTACTTC. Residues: CASSLVVGQPTYEQYF.

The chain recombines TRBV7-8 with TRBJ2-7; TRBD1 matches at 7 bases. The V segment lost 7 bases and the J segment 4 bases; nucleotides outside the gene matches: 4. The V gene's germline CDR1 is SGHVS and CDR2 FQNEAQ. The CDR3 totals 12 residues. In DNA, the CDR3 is TGTGCCAGCAAAGGGGGCGCGTACGAGCAGTACTTC. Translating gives CASKGGAYEQYF.

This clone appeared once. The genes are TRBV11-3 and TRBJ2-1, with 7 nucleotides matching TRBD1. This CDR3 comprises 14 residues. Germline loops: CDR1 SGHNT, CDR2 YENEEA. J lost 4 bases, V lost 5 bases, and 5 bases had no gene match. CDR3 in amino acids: CASSPRGMYNEQFF. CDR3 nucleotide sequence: TGTGCCAGCAGCCCCAGGGGGATGTACAATGAGCAGTTCTTC.

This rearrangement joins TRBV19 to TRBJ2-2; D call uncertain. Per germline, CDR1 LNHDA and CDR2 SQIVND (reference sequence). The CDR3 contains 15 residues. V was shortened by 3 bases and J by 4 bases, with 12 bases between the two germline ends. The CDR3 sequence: CASSMALRGTGELFF. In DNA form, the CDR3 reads TGTGCCAGTAGTATGGCCCTCCGCGGCACCGGGGAGCTGTTTTTT.

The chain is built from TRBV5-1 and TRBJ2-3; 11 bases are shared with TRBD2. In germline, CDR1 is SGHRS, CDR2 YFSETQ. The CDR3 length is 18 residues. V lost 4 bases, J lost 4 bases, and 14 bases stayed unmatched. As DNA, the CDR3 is TGCGCCAGCAGCCCGCCACTAGCGGGAGCGGCGGGCCCAGATACGCAGTATTTT. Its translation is CASSPPLAGAAGPDTQYF.

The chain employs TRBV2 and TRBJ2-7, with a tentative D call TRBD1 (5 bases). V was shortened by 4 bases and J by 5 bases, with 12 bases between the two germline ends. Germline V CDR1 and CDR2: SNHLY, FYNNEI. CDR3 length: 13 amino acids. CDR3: CASSGPGKNEQYF. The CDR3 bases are TGTGCCAGCAGTGGTCCAGGGAAGAACGAGCAGTACTTC.

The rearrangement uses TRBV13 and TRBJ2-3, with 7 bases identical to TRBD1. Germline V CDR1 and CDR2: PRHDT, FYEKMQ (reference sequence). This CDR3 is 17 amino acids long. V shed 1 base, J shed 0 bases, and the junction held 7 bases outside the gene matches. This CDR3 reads CASSLAWGQISTDTQYF. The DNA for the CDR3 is TGTGCCAGCAGCTTAGCATGGGGACAGATAAGCACAGATACGCAGTATTTT.

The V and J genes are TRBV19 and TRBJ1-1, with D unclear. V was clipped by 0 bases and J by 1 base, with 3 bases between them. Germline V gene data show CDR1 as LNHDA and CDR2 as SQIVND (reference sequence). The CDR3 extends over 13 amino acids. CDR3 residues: CASSIERNTEAFF. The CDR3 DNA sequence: TGTGCCAGTAGTATAGAGAGGAACACTGAAGCTTTCTTT.